The rows below give T cell receptor beta chains drawn from one sample of a study of blood T cell repertoires in COVID-19. The repertoire was sequenced with immunoSEQ multiplex PCR; TCRdb's copy has only in-frame clones and lacks some. Seen here are about 43,000 clones, more than 65% observed once, and the top ten hold roughly a quarter. The sample was peripheral blood. The receptors originated from a woman in her fifties or sixties with acute or convalescent COVID-19. Both conserved end residues are part of each CDR3. A D gene is named only where the DNA matches it firmly. Some rows mark clone size as missing; the rest say once, few, many or name a class of expanded clone.

>TRBD1|TRBV4-1|-|TRBJ2-7
CASSQVYGQGLYEQYF
TGCGCCAGCAGCCAAGTTTACGGACAGGGCCTCTACGAGCAGTACTTC
>-|TRBV28|-|TRBJ2-7
CASGQNEQYF
TGTGCCAGCGGGCAGAACGAGCAGTACTTC
>-|TRBV7-3|-|TRBJ1-1
CASSSQGFDEAFF
TGTGCCAGCAGCTCACAGGGTTTTGATGAAGCTTTCTTT
>-|TRBV21-1|-|TRBJ1-1
CAWLKDRDPNTEAFF
TGTGCCTGGCTGAAGGACAGGGACCCGAACACTGAAGCTTTCTTT
>-|TRBV2|-|TRBJ1-2
CASRGQGIYGYTF
TGTGCCAGCAGGGGCCAGGGCATTTATGGCTACACCTTC
>TRBD1|TRBV5-4|-|TRBJ2-2
CASSPPGQSNTGELFF
TGTGCCAGCAGCCCACCGGGACAGTCGAACACCGGGGAGCTGTTTTTT
>-|TRBV2|-|TRBJ1-5
CASSEGVAGVQPQHF
TGTGCCAGCAGTGAAGGAGTCGCAGGGGTTCAGCCCCAGCATTTT
>TRBD1|TRBV5-1|few|TRBJ1-1
CASSLTGGVTEAFF
TGCGCCAGCAGCCTTACAGGGGGGGTCACTGAAGCTTTCTTT
>-|TRBV2|-|TRBJ1-4
CASRLSSTNEKLFF
TGTGCCAGCAGGTTGAGCTCAACTAATGAAAAACTGTTTTTT
>TRBD1|TRBV6-1|-|TRBJ1-1
CASSEAPGQEAFF
TGTGCCAGCAGTGAAGCCCCGGGACAGGAAGCTTTCTTT
>-|TRBV12-3/TRBV12-4|-|TRBJ2-7
CASSFSKGEQYF
TGTGCCAGCAGTTTTAGCAAGGGGGAGCAGTACTTC
>TRBD1|TRBV15|-|TRBJ1-1
CATRGQKGSEAFF
TGTGCCACCAGGGGACAGAAAGGGTCTGAAGCTTTCTTT
>TRBD1|TRBV5-6|few|TRBJ1-2
CASSLPGQGSDGYTF
TGTGCCAGCAGCCTCCCGGGACAGGGTTCAGACGGCTACACCTTC
>TRBD1|TRBV5-1|once|TRBJ2-2
CASSLDGTGNGELFF
TGCGCCAGCAGCTTGGATGGGACAGGGAACGGGGAGCTGTTTTTT
>TRBD2|TRBV4-3|-|TRBJ2-7
CASSQGQRGSYEQYF
TGCGCCAGCAGCCAAGGGCAGCGGGGGTCCTACGAGCAGTACTTC
>-|TRBV4-2|once|TRBJ1-3
CASKETEASGNTIYF
TGTGCCAGCAAAGAGACAGAAGCCTCTGGAAACACCATATATTTT
>TRBD1|TRBV5-1|-|TRBJ1-2
CASSLGPGGSHYGYTF
TGCGCCAGCAGCTTGGGTCCAGGGGGCAGCCACTATGGCTACACCTTC
>-|TRBV6-1|-|TRBJ1-2
CASSEDGESYGYTF
TGTGCCAGCAGTGAAGACGGGGAGAGCTATGGCTACACCTTC
>TRBD1|TRBV5-1|-|TRBJ2-2
CASSGQGADTGELFF
TGCGCCAGCTCGGGACAGGGGGCCGACACCGGGGAGCTGTTTTTT
>TRBD1|TRBV3-1/TRBV3-2|-|TRBJ2-7
CASSQTVTGGVEQYF
TGTGCCAGCAGCCAAACGGTAACAGGGGGCGTCGAGCAGTACTTC
>TRBD1|TRBV29-1|-|TRBJ1-2
CSVTGQEGTF
TGCAGCGTAACCGGACAGGAGGGCACCTTC
>TRBD1|TRBV7-2|once|TRBJ2-3
CAHSHRDRGTDTQYF
TGTGCCCACAGCCACCGGGACAGGGGCACAGATACGCAGTATTTT
>TRBD2|TRBV19|-|TRBJ2-1
CASRPTSGALYSEQFF
TGTGCCAGTAGGCCGACTAGCGGGGCACTATACAGTGAGCAGTTCTTC
>-|TRBV6-2/TRBV6-3|-|TRBJ1-1
CASSYPQGKQRGTEAFF
TGTGCCAGCAGTTACCCACAGGGCAAACAAAGGGGCACTGAAGCTTTCTTT
>TRBD2|TRBV15|once|TRBJ2-1
CATSSRGGPYNEQFF
TGTGCCACCAGCAGTCGCGGGGGGCCCTACAATGAGCAGTTCTTC
>-|TRBV6-5|-|TRBJ1-4
CASSLQGTTNEKLFF
TGTGCCAGCAGCTTACAGGGAACAACTAATGAAAAACTGTTTTTT
>-|TRBV27|-|TRBJ1-6
CASSFGQGNSPLHF
TGTGCCAGCAGTTTTGGGCAGGGCAATTCACCCCTCCACTTT
>-|TRBV7-9|-|TRBJ1-1
CASSLAARGSEAFF
TGTGCCAGCAGCTTAGCGGCCAGGGGATCTGAAGCTTTCTTT
>TRBD1|TRBV25-1|-|TRBJ2-7
CASSEPGRGQGWEQYF
TGTGCCAGCAGTGAACCGGGACGAGGACAGGGCTGGGAGCAGTACTTC
>TRBD1|TRBV7-2|-|TRBJ1-1
CASSPGQDLNTEAFF
TGTGCCAGCAGCCCGGGACAGGACCTGAACACTGAAGCTTTCTTT
>-|TRBV10-1|once|TRBJ2-3
CASSERGRGGTDTQYF
TGCGCCAGCAGTGAACGGGGGAGAGGAGGCACAGATACGCAGTATTTT
>-|TRBV7-3|-|TRBJ1-6
CASSLDSNSPLHF
TGTGCCAGCAGCTTAGACAGCAATTCACCCCTCCACTTT
>TRBD2|TRBV9|-|TRBJ2-2
CASSPLAGNTGELFF
TGTGCCAGCAGCCCACTAGCGGGGAACACCGGGGAGCTGTTTTTT
>-|TRBV10-1|-|TRBJ2-1
CASSPGLLSGNEQFF
TGCGCCAGCAGTCCGGGACTCCTTTCCGGTAATGAGCAGTTCTTC
>-|TRBV3-1/TRBV3-2|once|TRBJ2-3
CASSQDFSFTQYF
TGTGCCAGCAGCCAAGATTTCTCTTTTACGCAGTATTTT
>TRBD2|TRBV29-1|-|TRBJ2-3
CSASLKTSGGAMDTQYF
TGCAGCGCATCCTTAAAGACTAGCGGGGGGGCTATGGATACGCAGTATTTT
>-|TRBV29-1|-|TRBJ1-2
CSVEDRAWGGLASYYGYTF
TGCAGCGTTGAAGATCGGGCTTGGGGGGGCCTGGCCTCCTACTATGGCTACACCTTC
>-|TRBV5-1|once|TRBJ2-1
CASSLGGTVYNEQFF
TGCGCCAGCAGCTTGGGCGGGACAGTCTACAATGAGCAGTTCTTC